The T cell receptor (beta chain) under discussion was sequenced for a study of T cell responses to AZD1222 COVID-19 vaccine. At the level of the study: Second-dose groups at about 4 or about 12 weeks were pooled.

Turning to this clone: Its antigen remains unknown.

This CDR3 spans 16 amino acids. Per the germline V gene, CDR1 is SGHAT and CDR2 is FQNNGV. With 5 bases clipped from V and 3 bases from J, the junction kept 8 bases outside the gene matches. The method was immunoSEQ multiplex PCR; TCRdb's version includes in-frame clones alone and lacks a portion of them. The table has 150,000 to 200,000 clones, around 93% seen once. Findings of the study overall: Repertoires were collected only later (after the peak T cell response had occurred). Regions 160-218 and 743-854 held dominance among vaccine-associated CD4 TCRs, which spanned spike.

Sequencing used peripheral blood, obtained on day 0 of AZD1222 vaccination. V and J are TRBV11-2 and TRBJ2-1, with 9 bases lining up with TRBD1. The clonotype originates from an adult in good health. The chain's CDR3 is CASSRYRDRVYNEQFF. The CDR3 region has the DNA TGTGCCAGCAGCCGGTACCGGGACAGGGTCTACAATGAGCAGTTCTTC.